The 3 T cell receptor beta chains reported below all come from one sample, sequenced in a study of T cells in localized non-small cell lung cancer. This table comes from immunoSEQ multiplex PCR, and its TCRdb copy is limited to in-frame clones, with some not included. Of approximately 54,000 clones in the sample, 86% were seen once. The sample in question was peripheral blood, obtained before any cancer treatment. The receptors were gathered from a woman aged 35 to 69 with stage I lung adenocarcinoma.

The V call is TRBV6-5, the J call TRBJ1-5; no clear D. This CDR3 contains 13 residues. V lost 7 bases and J lost 5, with 12 bases in between. Germline assignment: CDR1 MNHEY and CDR2 SVGAGI. The CDR3 nucleotides read TGTGCCAGCAAGTCAGGCTCCCATCAGCCCCAGCATTTT. Its protein is CASKSGSHQPQHF.

J is TRBJ2-3 and V is TRBV10-1; D is ambiguous. The CDR3 is 15 amino acids. Trimming took 1 base from V and 0 from J, leaving 8 bases between them. The germline gives CDR1 WNHNN, CDR2 SYGVQD (reference sequence). CDR3 sequence (DNA): TGCGCCAGCAGTGAGTTGCATCCCAGCACAGATACGCAGTATTTT. Translated, it gives CASSELHPSTDTQYF.

The chain links TRBV4-3 to TRBJ2-1; 8 positions agree with TRBD1. Germline CDR1 and CDR2: LGHNA and YSLEER. This CDR3 has 15 amino acids. V lost 1 base, J lost 8 bases, and 7 bases stayed unmatched. CDR3 region: CASSQGRGLFDEQFF. CDR3 DNA sequence: TGCGCCAGCAGCCAAGGCAGGGGGCTTTTTGATGAGCAGTTCTTC.